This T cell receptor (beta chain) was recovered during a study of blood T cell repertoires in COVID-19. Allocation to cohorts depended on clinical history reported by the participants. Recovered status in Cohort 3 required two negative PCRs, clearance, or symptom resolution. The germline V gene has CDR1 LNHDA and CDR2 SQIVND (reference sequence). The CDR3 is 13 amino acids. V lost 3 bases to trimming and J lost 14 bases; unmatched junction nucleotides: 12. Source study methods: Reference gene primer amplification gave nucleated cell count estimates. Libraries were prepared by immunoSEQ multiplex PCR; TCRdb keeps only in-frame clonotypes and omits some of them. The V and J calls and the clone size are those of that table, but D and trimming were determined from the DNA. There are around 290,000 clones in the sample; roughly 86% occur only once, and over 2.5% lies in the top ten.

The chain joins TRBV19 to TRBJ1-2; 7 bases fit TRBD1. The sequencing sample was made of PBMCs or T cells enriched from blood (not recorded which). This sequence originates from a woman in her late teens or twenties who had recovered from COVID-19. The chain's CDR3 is CASSISQGGSLTF. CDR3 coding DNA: TGTGCCAGTAGTATCTCCCAGGGGGGCAGCTTGACCTTC. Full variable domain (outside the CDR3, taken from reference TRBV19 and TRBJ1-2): DGGITQSPKYLFRKEGQNVTLSCEQNLNHDAMYWYRQDPGQGLRLIYYSQIVNDFQKGDIAEGYSVSREKKESFPLTVTSAQKNPTAFYLCASSISQGGSLTFGSGTRLTVV.